Sequencing of this T cell receptor beta chain was carried out in a study of T cell clusters in autoimmune cytopenias. The CDR3 is 15 amino acids. Per germline, CDR1 MNHEY and CDR2 SVGAGI. TRB was amplified from roughly 250 ng of peripheral blood genomic DNA per sample. TRB was amplified by touch-down multiplex PCR, primer pools A and B combined. TCRdb reanalyzed the multiplex PCR reads, giving one entry per CDR3 protein sequence and no DNA. Found here are approximately 11,000 distinct CDR3 sequences; the top ten clones hold approximately 21%. This clonotype is classed as medium-sized by frequency. These data also formed part of another study, on T cell repertoires in aging, cancer and after chemotherapy. That study reports: Clear clonal overlap appeared across healthy donor samples taken over several months to years. Compared with age-matched healthy donors, untreated hematological or solid cancer patients showed higher blood TCR clonality. Rebound thymic output was suggested by rising median generation probability during chemotherapy in each cancer cohort.

The chain employs TRBV6-5 and TRBJ2-3; TCRdb lists TRBD1, though no DNA is available to test this call. The clonotype comes from a human donor in good health. Sequencing used peripheral blood. CDR3 loop: CASSYSRQGADTQYF.